This T cell receptor (beta chain) emerged from a study of Ad26.COV2.S vaccination and SARS-CoV-2 variants. Study-level information: Into the muscle, Ad26.COV2.S was dosed once or twice, 56 days apart.

Treatment denoted: roughly 19 received Ad26.COV2.S at low or high dose, single or two shots; 5 received placebo; per-sample allocation not given. After the first vaccine or placebo injection, samples were drawn on day 63. Wuhan-strain spike was delivered by a replication-incompetent Ad26 vector. Study-level results: Vaccine and placebo recipients had similar non-spike TCR breadth. The analyses of TCR breadth and depth may have understated the size of total T cell responses.

Assay used: immunoSEQ multiplex PCR; TCRdb lists only in-frame clones, some missing. In the table there are about 680,000 clones, roughly 90% of which are singletons. The CDR3 totals 15 residues. With 0 bases removed from V and 1 base from J, the gap between germline ends came to 9 bases. Germline V gives CDR1 SGHNT, CDR2 YYREEE (reference sequence). Regarding this clone: What it binds is unknown.

The TCR originated in a person aged 18-60 years who received the Ad26.COV2.S COVID-19 vaccine or a placebo. Sequenced material: peripheral blood, taken in a trial of Ad26.COV2.S vaccine versus placebo. The gene calls are TRBV5-4 and TRBJ2-3; no clear D gene. DNA for the CDR3: TGTGCCAGCAGCTTGGAACAGCTACGCACAGATACGCAGTATTTT. Encoded protein: CASSLEQLRTDTQYF.